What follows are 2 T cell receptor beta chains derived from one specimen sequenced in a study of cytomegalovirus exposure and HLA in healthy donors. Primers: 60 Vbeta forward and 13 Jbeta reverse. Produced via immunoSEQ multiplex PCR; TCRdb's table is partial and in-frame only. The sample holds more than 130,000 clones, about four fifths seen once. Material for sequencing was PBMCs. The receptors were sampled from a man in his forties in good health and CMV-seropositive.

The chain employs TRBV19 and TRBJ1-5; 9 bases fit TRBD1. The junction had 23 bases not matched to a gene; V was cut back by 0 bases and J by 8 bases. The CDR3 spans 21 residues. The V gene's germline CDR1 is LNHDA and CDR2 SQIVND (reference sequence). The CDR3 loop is CASSIDLLGGQGWGTDKPQHF. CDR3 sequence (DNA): TGTGCCAGTAGTATAGATCTATTGGGGGGACAGGGCTGGGGAACGGATAAGCCCCAGCATTTT.

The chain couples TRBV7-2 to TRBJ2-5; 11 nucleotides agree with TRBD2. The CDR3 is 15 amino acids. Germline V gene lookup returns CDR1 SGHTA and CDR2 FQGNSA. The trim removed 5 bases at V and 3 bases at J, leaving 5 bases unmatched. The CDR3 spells CASSGRLAGKETQYF. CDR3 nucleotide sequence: TGTGCCAGCAGCGGAAGACTAGCGGGAAAAGAGACCCAGTACTTC.